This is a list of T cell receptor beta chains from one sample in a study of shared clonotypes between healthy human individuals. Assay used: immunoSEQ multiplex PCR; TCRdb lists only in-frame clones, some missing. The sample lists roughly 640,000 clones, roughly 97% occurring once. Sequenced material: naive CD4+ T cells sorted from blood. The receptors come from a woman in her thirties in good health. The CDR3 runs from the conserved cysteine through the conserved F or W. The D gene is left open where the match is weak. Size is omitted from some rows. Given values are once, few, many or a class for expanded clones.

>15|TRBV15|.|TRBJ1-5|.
TGTGCCACCAGCAGAGACAGGGGAGCGGTTCGGCCCCAGCATTTT
CATSRDRGAVRPQHF
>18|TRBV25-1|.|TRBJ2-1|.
TGTGCCAGCAGTGAATTGGTGCAGCTAGGCCTTGGGATGAATGAGCAGTTCTTC
CASSELVQLGLGMNEQFF
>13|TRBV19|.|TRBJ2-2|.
TGTGCCAGTCGGGGCGTGAGGGCCGGGGAGCTGTTTTTT
CASRGVRAGELFF
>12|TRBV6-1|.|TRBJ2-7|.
TGTGCCAGCACCAGGGGGGGATACGAGCAGTACTTC
CASTRGGYEQYF
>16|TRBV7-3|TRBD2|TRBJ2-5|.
TGTGCCAGCAGCATTAACGCCCCCGGACTAGGAGAGACCCAGTACTTC
CASSINAPGLGETQYF
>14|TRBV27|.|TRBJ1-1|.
TGTGCCAGCAGTGGAAAATCCGGAGGGGCTGAAGCTTTCTTT
CASSGKSGGAEAFF
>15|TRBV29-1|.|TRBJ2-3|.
TGCAGCGTTGAAGGCCCACCCCGAAGCACAGATACGCAGTATTTT
CSVEGPPRSTDTQYF
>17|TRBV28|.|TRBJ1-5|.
TGTGCCAGCAGTTTGAAGGGCCTTATAGGCGGCAATCAGCCCCAGCATTTT
CASSLKGLIGGNQPQHF
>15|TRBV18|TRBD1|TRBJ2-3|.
TGTGCCAGCTCACCATCGACAGGGAGAAGAGATACGCAGTATTTT
CASSPSTGRRDTQYF
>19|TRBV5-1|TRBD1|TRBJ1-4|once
TGCGCCAGCAGCTTGGCCCTTATCACAGGGGGCTCGACTAATGAAAAACTGTTTTTT
CASSLALITGGSTNEKLFF
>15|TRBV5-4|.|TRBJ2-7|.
TGTGCCAGCAGCTTAACACTAGCCCTCCACTACGAGCAGTACTTC
CASSLTLALHYEQYF
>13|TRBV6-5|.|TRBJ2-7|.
TGTGCCAGCAGTTACACTAGGGGGGACGAGCAGTACTTC
CASSYTRGDEQYF
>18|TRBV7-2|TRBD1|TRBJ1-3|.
TGTGCCAGCAGCTCGAGGGGGACAGGGGTTTTTCCTGGAAACACCATATATTTT
CASSSRGTGVFPGNTIYF
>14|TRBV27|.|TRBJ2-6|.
TGTGCCAGCACTTCGGAAGCCGGGGCCAACGTCCTGACTTTC
CASTSEAGANVLTF
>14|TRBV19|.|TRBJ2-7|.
TGTGCCAGTAGTTTCCGGGACGGCCCCTACGAGCAGTACTTC
CASSFRDGPYEQYF
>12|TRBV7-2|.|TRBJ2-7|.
TGTGCCAGCAGCTTAGAAGGCAGACGGCAGTACTTC
CASSLEGRRQYF
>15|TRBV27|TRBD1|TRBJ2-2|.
TGTGCCAGCGCCACAGGGGGCGCGGGCACCGGGGAGCTGTTTTTT
CASATGGAGTGELFF